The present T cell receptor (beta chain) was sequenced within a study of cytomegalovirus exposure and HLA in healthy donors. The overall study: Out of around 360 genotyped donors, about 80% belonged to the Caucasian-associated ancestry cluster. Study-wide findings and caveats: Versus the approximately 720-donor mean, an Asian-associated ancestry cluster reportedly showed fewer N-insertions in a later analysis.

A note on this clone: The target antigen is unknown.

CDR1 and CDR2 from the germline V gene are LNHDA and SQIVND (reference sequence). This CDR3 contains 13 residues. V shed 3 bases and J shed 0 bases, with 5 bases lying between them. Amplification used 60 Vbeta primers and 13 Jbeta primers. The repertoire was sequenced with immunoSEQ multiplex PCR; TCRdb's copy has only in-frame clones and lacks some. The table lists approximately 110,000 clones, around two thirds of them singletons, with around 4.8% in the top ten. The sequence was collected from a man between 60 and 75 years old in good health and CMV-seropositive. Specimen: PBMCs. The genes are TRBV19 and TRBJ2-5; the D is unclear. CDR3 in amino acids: CASSMEYQETQYF. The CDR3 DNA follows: TGTGCCAGTAGTATGGAGTACCAAGAGACCCAGTACTTC.